Below are 19 T cell receptor beta chains sequenced from a single sample in a study of PD-L1 blockade in urothelial cancer (dated by TCRdb to 2017 to 2019). The time point label, read with the paper, signifies: peripheral blood 6 weeks after treatment start. Library preparation employed the immunoSEQ multiplex PCR assay. TCRdb's version of the immuneACCESS table is confined to in-frame rearrangements and falls short of the full clone set. An unresolved V gene accounts for under half of the shortfall where checked; the remainder is of unknown origin. For this sample there are 100,000 to 150,000 clones; roughly 82% appear just once. The biggest ten clones account for 2.4% of the sample. The source was PBMCs, collected around atezolizumab (anti-PD-L1) treatment. The receptor source for this set is a man in his fifties or sixties with urothelial cancer.

The V gene is TRBV14, the J gene TRBJ2-7; D call uncertain. The CDR3 contains 13 residues. V gave up 2 bases and J gave up 6 bases, with 11 bases separating them. Germline values: CDR1 SGHDN, CDR2 FVKESK. The CDR3 spells CASSQIGRSEQYF. As DNA, the CDR3 is TGTGCCAGCAGCCAAATTGGGCGCAGCGAGCAGTACTTC.

The V gene is TRBV5-8, the J gene TRBJ2-7; D is ambiguous. Trimming shortened V by 2 bases and J by 1 base, and 13 bases separated the two germline ends. The CDR3 has 15 residues. Germline V gene data show CDR1 as SGHTS and CDR2 as YDEGEE. The CDR3 here is CASSFHRPNSYEQYF. CDR3 bases: TGTGCCAGCAGCTTTCACAGACCAAATTCCTACGAGCAGTACTTC.

The genes are TRBV9 and TRBJ2-7; D gene uncertain. Germline CDR1 reads SGDLS; CDR2 reads YYNGEE. With 6 bases removed from V and 0 bases from J, the gap between germline ends came to 10 bases. This CDR3 has 13 residues. This CDR3 is CASTLSSSYEQYF. DNA for the CDR3: TGTGCCAGCACCCTCTCGAGCTCCTACGAGCAGTACTTC.

The J gene is TRBJ1-2, the V gene TRBV9; tentative D call: TRBD1 (5 bases). The V end lost 0 bases, the J end lost 8 bases, and 8 bases lay between the germline ends. The CDR3 extends over 12 amino acids. The germline V gene has CDR1 SGDLS and CDR2 YYNGEE. In DNA, the CDR3 is TGTGCCAGCAGCGTAGGAAGGGGCGGCTACACCTTC. Amino acid sequence: CASSVGRGGYTF.

This chain connects TRBV25-1 to TRBJ2-7; D may be TRBD2 (5 bases). The V end lost 5 bases, the J end lost 7 bases, and 12 bases lay between the germline ends. CDR1 MGHDK and CDR2 SYGVNS come from the germline V gene. This CDR3 comprises 12 residues. The CDR3 region has the DNA TGTGCCAGCAGTCTCCTAGCAGCGGAGCAGTACTTC. Residues: CASSLLAAEQYF.

The chain links TRBV7-9 to TRBJ1-2, with D hard to call. Deletions cut 2 bases from V and 10 bases from J, with 17 bases between. The germline gives CDR1 SEHNR, CDR2 FQNEAQ (reference sequence). The CDR3 is made up of 14 amino acids. The CDR3 DNA reads TGTGCCAGCAGCTTATTGGGCCCCCGTAACCTCTACACCTTC. Translated: CASSLLGPRNLYTF.

This clone was seen only once. The V and J genes are TRBV6-1 and TRBJ2-1; TRBD2 agrees at 15 bases. The CDR3 contains 15 residues. Germline V gene data show CDR1 as MNHNS and CDR2 as SASEGT. V lost 7 bases, J lost 9 bases, and 7 bases stayed unmatched. Written as DNA, the CDR3 is TGTGCCAGCAAGGAGGGACTAGCGGGAGGAGTTGAGCAGTTCTTC. Its translation: CASKEGLAGGVEQFF.

CDR3 DNA: TGTGCCAGTAGTCGCGGACAGGTCGGAGAAAACATTCAGTACTTC. This codes for CASSRGQVGENIQYF. The genes are TRBV19 and TRBJ2-4; TRBD1 matches 7 bases. V dropped 5 bases and J dropped 5; count of bases not matched to a gene: 9. The CDR3 spans 15 residues. Germline CDR1 and CDR2: LNHDA and SQIVND (reference sequence).

This chain joins TRBV7-2 and TRBJ2-3; tentatively, D is TRBD2 (5 bases). The CDR3 has 12 residues. Trimming pared 5 bases from V and 9 bases from J, leaving 12 bases between. In germline, CDR1 is SGHTA, CDR2 FQGNSA. CDR3 sequence: CASSLTRETQYF. The CDR3 nucleotides read TGTGCCAGCAGCCTTACACGGGAAACGCAGTATTTT.

J is TRBJ1-2 and V is TRBV28; perhaps TRBD1 as D (6 bases). CDR1 and CDR2 (germline): MDHEN, SYDVKM. Deletions cut 5 bases from V and 3 bases from J, with 16 bases between. CDR3 length: 15 amino acids. The CDR3 is CASSPKDRRHYGYTF. The CDR3 DNA reads as TGTGCCAGCAGTCCAAAGGACAGACGCCACTATGGCTACACCTTC.

This chain connects TRBV10-3 to TRBJ2-3, with 8 bases aligning to TRBD2. The length of the CDR3 is 13 residues. Germline-derived CDR1 and CDR2 are ENHRY and SYGVKD. V gave up 6 bases and J gave up 5 bases; unmatched junction bases: 4. As DNA, the CDR3 is TGTGCCATCAGGGGGGGGACTAGAGATACGCAGTATTTT. It translates to CAIRGGTRDTQYF.

This clone was found once. This chain joins TRBV19 and TRBJ2-7; D ambiguous. CDR3 length: 14 residues. V was clipped by 6 bases and J by 2 bases, with 14 bases between them. Germline V CDR1 and CDR2: LNHDA, SQIVND (reference sequence). CDR3 coding DNA: TGTGCCAGTAGCCTTCTATCCCCAACCTACGAGCAGTACTTC. Its protein is CASSLLSPTYEQYF.

The chain employs TRBV5-1 and TRBJ1-6, with D possibly being TRBD1 (5 bases). This CDR3 is 15 amino acids long. Per the germline V gene, CDR1 is SGHRS and CDR2 is YFSETQ. Trimming pared 4 bases from V and 11 bases from J, leaving 19 bases between. This chain's CDR3 is CASSPGTVGGAPLHF. CDR3 nucleotide sequence: TGCGCCAGCAGCCCGGGTACGGTTGGGGGGGCACCCCTCCACTTT.

This chain uses TRBV10-3 with TRBJ2-1, with TRBD2 matching 11 bases. V trimming: 6 bases; J trimming: 0 bases; junction bases outside the gene matches: 4. CDR3 size: 16 residues. Germline V gives CDR1 ENHRY, CDR2 SYGVKD. CDR3 sequence reads: CAIRGTSGDSYNEQFF. The DNA for the CDR3 is TGTGCCATCAGAGGGACTAGCGGAGACTCCTACAATGAGCAGTTCTTC.

V and J are TRBV28 and TRBJ2-7, with 10 positions matching TRBD2. Per germline, CDR1 MDHEN and CDR2 SYDVKM. V was clipped by 5 bases and J by 6 bases; unmatched bases: 10. The CDR3 consists of 15 residues. CDR3 in amino acids: CASSRTLAGDPEQYF. CDR3 DNA sequence: TGTGCCAGCAGTCGGACCCTAGCGGGAGATCCCGAGCAGTACTTC.

The V and J genes are TRBV6-5 and TRBJ1-6; maybe TRBD1 (5 bases). The germline CDR1 and CDR2 sequences are MNHEY and SVGAGI. The CDR3 sequence is 14 residues long. V was cut by 7 bases and J by 10 bases, with 17 bases left in between. CDR3 amino acids: CASNGQGIGSPLHF. CDR3 nucleotide sequence: TGTGCCAGCAATGGGCAGGGAATAGGGTCACCCCTCCACTTT.

In its sample, this clone was seen many times. This chain joins TRBV5-1 and TRBJ2-7, with 7 nucleotides matching TRBD1. CDR3 length: 13 amino acids. Trimming at V came to 4 bases and at J to 4 bases, leaving 5 bases not matched to a gene. CDR1 and CDR2 from the germline V gene are SGHRS and YFSETQ. The DNA for the CDR3 is TGCGCCAGCAGCCGTAAACAGGGGTACGAGCAGTACTTC. Protein product: CASSRKQGYEQYF.

The CDR3 region is CASSPIEAGANVLTF. The CDR3 DNA follows: TGTGCCAGCAGCCCGATAGAGGCTGGGGCCAACGTCCTGACTTTC. This sequence joins TRBV7-6 and TRBJ2-6; D not resolved. CDR3 length: 15 amino acids. V was trimmed by 5 bases and J by 2 bases, leaving 10 bases between them. Germline CDR1 reads SGHVS; CDR2 reads FNYEAQ.

This chain links TRBV5-4 with TRBJ2-1; 8 nucleotides align to TRBD2. V shed 7 bases and J 4 bases; nucleotides not matched to a gene: 10. The CDR3 runs 15 residues. Germline V gives CDR1 SGHNT, CDR2 YYREEE (reference sequence). Written as DNA, the CDR3 is TGTGCCAGCTACCCCGCGGGAGGCCGATACAATGAGCAGTTCTTC. Its protein is CASYPAGGRYNEQFF. Complete variable domain (other parts from reference TRBV5-4 and TRBJ2-1): ETGVTQSPTHLIKTRGQQVTLRCSSQSGHNTVSWYQQALGQGPQFIFQYYREEENGRGNFPPRFSGLQFPNYSSELNVNALELDDSALYLCASYPAGGRYNEQFFGPGTRLTVL.